This T cell receptor (beta chain) was recorded in a study of cytomegalovirus exposure and HLA in healthy donors. Background on the study: Findings of an earlier analysis included around 100 million unique TCR beta sequences from roughly 190 million T cells. The early release's HLA-typed donors yielded 65 million to 85 million unique TCRs. Broader study findings: In a later analysis, compared with equally common non-associated chains, HLA-associated beta chains were more expanded. Cytomegalovirus status, reportedly, was diagnosed with high specificity and sensitivity by the classifier.

Primers: 60 Vbeta forward and 13 Jbeta reverse. Assay used: immunoSEQ multiplex PCR; TCRdb lists only in-frame clones, some missing. The top ten hold more than 10% of the sample, which has 150,000 or so clones, about 83% seen once. The CDR3 extends over 14 amino acids. CDR1 is SNHLY and CDR2 is FYNNEI in the germline V gene. Trimming left V 0 bases short and J 5 bases short, with 10 bases between. Note on this clone: Its antigen remains unknown.

The chain employs TRBV2 and TRBJ2-5, with a weak D call TRBD2 (6 bases). The sequencing input was PBMCs. The TCR originated in a man aged 35 to 55 in good health and CMV-seropositive. CDR3 residues: CASSEAVGRETQYF. The DNA of the CDR3 is TGTGCCAGCAGTGAAGCGGTGGGGAGGGAGACCCAGTACTTC.